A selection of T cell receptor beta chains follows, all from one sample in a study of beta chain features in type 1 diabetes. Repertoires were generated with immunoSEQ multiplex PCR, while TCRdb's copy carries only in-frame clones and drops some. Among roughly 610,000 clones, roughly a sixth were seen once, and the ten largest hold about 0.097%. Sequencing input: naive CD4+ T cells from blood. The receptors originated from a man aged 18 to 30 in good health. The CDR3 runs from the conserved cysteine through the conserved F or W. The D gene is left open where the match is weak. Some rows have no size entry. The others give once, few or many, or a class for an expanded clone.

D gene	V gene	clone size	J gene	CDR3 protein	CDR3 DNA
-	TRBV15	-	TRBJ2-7	CATSRAQVSFYEQYF	TGTGCCACCAGCAGAGCACAGGTGTCTTTCTACGAGCAGTACTTC
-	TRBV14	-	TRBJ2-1	CASSQDPELWGRGYNEQFF	TGTGCCAGCAGCCAAGATCCCGAGTTGTGGGGGAGAGGGTACAATGAGCAGTTCTTC
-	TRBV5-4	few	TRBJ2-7	CASSLESAYEQYF	TGTGCCAGCAGCTTGGAAAGCGCCTACGAGCAGTACTTC
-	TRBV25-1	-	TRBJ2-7	CASYGQTSYEQYF	TGTGCCAGCTACGGACAGACCTCCTACGAGCAGTACTTC
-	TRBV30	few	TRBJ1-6	CAWSVSTPLHF	TGTGCCTGGAGTGTAAGCACACCCCTCCACTTT
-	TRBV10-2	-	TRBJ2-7	CASSVVGPEYF	TGCGCCAGCAGTGTGGTAGGCCCGGAGTACTTC
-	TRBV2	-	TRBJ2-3	CASSLQVGRTDTQYF	TGTGCCAGCAGTCTTCAGGTGGGGCGCACAGATACGCAGTATTTT
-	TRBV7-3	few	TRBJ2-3	CASSPTGRSADTQYF	TGTGCCAGCAGCCCTACAGGGAGGAGCGCAGATACGCAGTATTTT
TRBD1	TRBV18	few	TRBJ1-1	CASRQGLDTEAFF	TGTGCCAGCCGACAGGGGCTGGACACTGAAGCTTTCTTT
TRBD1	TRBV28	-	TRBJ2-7	CASSSPGQGNSYEQYF	TGTGCCAGCAGTTCACCGGGACAGGGGAATTCCTACGAGCAGTACTTC
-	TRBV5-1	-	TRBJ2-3	CASSLTGYLSTDTQYF	TGCGCCAGCAGCTTAACAGGGTACCTTAGCACAGATACGCAGTATTTT
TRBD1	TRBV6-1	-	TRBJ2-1	CASQQAGTGGNEQFF	TGTGCCAGTCAACAAGCCGGGACAGGGGGTAATGAGCAGTTCTTC
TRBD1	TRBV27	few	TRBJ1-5	CASSLSAGGHSNQPQHF	TGTGCCAGCAGTTTATCGGCAGGGGGCCATAGCAATCAGCCCCAGCATTTT
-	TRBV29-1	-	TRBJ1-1	CSVVWYPRTEAFF	TGCAGCGTTGTCTGGTACCCCAGGACTGAAGCTTTCTTT
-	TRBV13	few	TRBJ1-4	CASSMLIGAEKLFF	TGTGCCAGCAGCATGCTAATTGGTGCTGAAAAACTGTTTTTT
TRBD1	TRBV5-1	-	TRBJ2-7	CASSLGDRDSHREYF	TGCGCCAGCAGCTTGGGGGACAGGGACTCTCATCGCGAGTACTTC
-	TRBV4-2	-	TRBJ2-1	CASRSIGEGLYNEQFF	TGTGCCAGCAGATCCATAGGGGAAGGGCTCTACAATGAGCAGTTCTTC
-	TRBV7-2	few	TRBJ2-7	CASSLAGQRTYEQYF	TGTGCCAGCAGCTTAGCAGGACAGAGAACCTACGAGCAGTACTTC
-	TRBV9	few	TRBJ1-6	CASSALTGPLHF	TGTGCCAGCAGCGCCCTGACAGGACCCCTCCACTTT
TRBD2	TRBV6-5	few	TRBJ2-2	CASSYSGLAGAGELFF	TGTGCCAGCAGTTACTCGGGACTAGCGGGAGCCGGGGAGCTGTTTTTT
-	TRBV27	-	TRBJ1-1	CASSLSMARLNTEAFF	TGTGCCAGCAGTTTATCGATGGCCAGACTGAACACTGAAGCTTTCTTT
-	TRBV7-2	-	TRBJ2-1	CASSLEGGFGNEQFF	TGTGCCAGCAGCTTAGAGGGGGGGTTTGGCAATGAGCAGTTCTTC
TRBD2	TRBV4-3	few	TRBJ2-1	CASSQAGAGGQDVQFF	TGCGCCAGCAGCCAAGCAGGAGCGGGGGGGCAGGATGTGCAGTTCTTC
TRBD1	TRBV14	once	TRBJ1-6	CASSSTGGSYNSPLHF	TGTGCCAGCAGCTCCACAGGGGGCTCCTATAATTCACCCCTCCACTTT
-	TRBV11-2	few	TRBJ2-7	CASSFLAANYEQYF	TGTGCCAGCAGCTTCTTAGCGGCAAATTACGAGCAGTACTTC
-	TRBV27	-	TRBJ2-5	CASATETQYF	TGTGCCAGCGCGACGGAGACCCAGTACTTC
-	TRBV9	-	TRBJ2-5	CASSPNPTGTGETQYF	TGTGCCAGCAGCCCCAACCCTACAGGGACTGGGGAGACCCAGTACTTC
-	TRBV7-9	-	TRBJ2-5	CASSFWRGGEETQYF	TGTGCCAGCAGCTTTTGGAGGGGGGGCGAAGAGACCCAGTACTTC
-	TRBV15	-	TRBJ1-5	CATSRDPTNSQPQHF	TGTGCCACCAGCAGAGATCCGACTAACAGTCAGCCCCAGCATTTT
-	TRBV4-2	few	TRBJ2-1	CASSQGVENEQFF	TGTGCCAGCAGCCAAGGGGTCGAGAATGAGCAGTTCTTC
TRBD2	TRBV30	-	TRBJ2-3	CAWKRRGGTDTQYF	TGTGCCTGGAAACGACGGGGGGGCACAGATACGCAGTATTTT
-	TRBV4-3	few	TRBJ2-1	CASSQAGLGGGNEQFF	TGCGCCAGCAGCCAAGCGGGGCTTGGAGGGGGCAATGAGCAGTTCTTC
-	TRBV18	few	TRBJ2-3	CASSPYDSQYTDTQYF	TGTGCCAGCTCACCATATGACAGCCAGTACACAGATACGCAGTATTTT
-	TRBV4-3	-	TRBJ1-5	CASSQNRNQPQHF	TGCGCCAGCAGCCAGAATCGCAATCAGCCCCAGCATTTT
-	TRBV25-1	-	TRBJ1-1	CASSEYTGSTEAFF	TGTGCCAGCAGTGAATATACAGGGTCCACTGAAGCTTTCTTT
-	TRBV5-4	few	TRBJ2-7	CASSSLQGLGQYF	TGTGCCAGCAGCTCCCTACAAGGCTTGGGGCAGTACTTC
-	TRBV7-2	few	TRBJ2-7	CASSLGEGPYEQYF	TGTGCCAGCAGCTTAGGAGAGGGACCCTACGAGCAGTACTTC
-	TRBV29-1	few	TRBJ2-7	CRVTSFDAPRGVWETPPYEQYF	TGCAGGGTTACCTCTTTCGACGCGCCGAGGGGGGTTTGGGAGACCCCTCCGTACGAGCAGTACTTC
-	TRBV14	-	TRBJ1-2	CASSHGGLNYGYTF	TGTGCCAGCAGCCACGGGGGGCTGAACTATGGCTACACCTTC
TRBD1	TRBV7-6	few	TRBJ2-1	CASSGGRDRVRNEQFF	TGTGCCAGCAGCGGAGGCCGGGACAGGGTGAGGAATGAGCAGTTCTTC
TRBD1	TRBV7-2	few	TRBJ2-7	CASSRGQGGYEQYF	TGTGCCAGCAGCCGGGGACAGGGGGGGTACGAGCAGTACTTC
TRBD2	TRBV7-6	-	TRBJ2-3	CASSLGTSGATYTDTQYF	TGTGCCAGCAGCTTAGGCACTAGCGGGGCCACATACACAGATACGCAGTATTTT
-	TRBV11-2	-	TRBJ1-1	CASSYRLLPPEAFF	TGTGCCAGCAGCTACAGGCTGCTGCCACCTGAAGCTTTCTTT
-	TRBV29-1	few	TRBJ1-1	CSFSTGQNTEAFF	TGCAGCTTCTCGACAGGCCAGAACACTGAAGCTTTCTTT
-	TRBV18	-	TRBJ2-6	CASSRDSSGANVLTF	TGTGCCAGCTCGCGGGACAGTTCTGGGGCCAACGTCCTGACTTTC